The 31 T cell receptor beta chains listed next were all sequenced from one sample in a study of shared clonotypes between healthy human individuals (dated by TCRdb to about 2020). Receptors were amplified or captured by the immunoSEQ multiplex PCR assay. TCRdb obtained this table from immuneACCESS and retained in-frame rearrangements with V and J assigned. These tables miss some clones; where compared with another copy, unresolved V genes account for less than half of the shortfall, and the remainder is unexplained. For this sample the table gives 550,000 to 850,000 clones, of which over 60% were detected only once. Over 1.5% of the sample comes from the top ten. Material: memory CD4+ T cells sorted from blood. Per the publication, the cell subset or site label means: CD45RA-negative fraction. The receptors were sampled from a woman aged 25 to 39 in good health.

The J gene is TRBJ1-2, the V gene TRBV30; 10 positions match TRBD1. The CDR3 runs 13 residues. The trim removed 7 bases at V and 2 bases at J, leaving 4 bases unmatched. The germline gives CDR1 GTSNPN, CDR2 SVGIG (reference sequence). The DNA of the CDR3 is TGTGCCTCTAAGGGACAGGGGAACTATGGCTACACCTTC. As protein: CASKGQGNYGYTF.

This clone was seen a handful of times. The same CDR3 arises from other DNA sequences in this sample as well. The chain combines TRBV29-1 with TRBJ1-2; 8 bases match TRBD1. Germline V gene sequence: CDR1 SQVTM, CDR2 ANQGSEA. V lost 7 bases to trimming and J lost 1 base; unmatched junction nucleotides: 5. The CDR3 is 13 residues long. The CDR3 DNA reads TGCAGCGGATCGACAGGGGATAACTATGGCTACACCTTC. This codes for CSGSTGDNYGYTF.

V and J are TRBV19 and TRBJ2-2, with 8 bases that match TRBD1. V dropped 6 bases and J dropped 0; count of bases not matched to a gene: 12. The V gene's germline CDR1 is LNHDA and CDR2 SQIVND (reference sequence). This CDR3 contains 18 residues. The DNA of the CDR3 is TGTGCCAGTAGGTTCAGGGGGCAGCGTGGCGCGAACACCGGGGAGCTGTTTTTT. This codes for CASRFRGQRGANTGELFF. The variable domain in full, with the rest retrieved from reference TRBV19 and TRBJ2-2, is DGGITQSPKYLFRKEGQNVTLSCEQNLNHDAMYWYRQDPGQGLRLIYYSQIVNDFQKGDIAEGYSVSREKKESFPLTVTSAQKNPTAFYLCASRFRGQRGANTGELFFGEGSRLTVL.

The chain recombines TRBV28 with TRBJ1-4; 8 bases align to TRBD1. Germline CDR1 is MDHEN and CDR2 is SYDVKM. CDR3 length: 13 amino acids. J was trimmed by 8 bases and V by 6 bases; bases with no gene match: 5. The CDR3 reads CASRGQGREKLFF. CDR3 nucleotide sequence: TGTGCCAGCAGAGGACAGGGTCGGGAAAAACTGTTTTTT.

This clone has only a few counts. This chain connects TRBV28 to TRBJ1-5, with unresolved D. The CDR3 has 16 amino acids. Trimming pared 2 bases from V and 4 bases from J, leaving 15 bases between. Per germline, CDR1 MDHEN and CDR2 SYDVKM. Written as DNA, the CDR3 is TGTGCCAGCAGTTTAATGTCGGGAAGTAGTAATCAGCCCCAGCATTTT. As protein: CASSLMSGSSNQPQHF.

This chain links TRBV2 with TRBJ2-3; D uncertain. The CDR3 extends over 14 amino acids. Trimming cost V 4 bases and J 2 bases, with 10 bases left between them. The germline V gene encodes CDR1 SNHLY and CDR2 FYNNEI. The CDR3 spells CASSAQGYTDTQYF. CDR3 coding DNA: TGTGCCAGCAGTGCTCAAGGGTACACAGATACGCAGTATTTT.

The CDR3 protein is CSVGSGRSEKLFF. CDR3 coding DNA: TGCAGCGTTGGCTCAGGGCGGAGTGAAAAACTGTTTTTT. The rearrangement links TRBV29-1 to TRBJ1-4; the D gene is possibly TRBD1 (5 bases). Trimming removed 4 bases from V and 7 bases from J, with 13 bases in between. The length of the CDR3 is 13 residues. Germline V gene lookup returns CDR1 SQVTM and CDR2 ANQGSEA.

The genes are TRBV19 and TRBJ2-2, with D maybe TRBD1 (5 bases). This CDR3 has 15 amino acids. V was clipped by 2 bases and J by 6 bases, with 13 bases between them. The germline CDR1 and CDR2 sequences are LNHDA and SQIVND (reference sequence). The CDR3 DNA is TGTGCCAGTAGTATATTGGGGAAGGGGTCCGGGGAGCTGTTTTTT. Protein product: CASSILGKGSGELFF.

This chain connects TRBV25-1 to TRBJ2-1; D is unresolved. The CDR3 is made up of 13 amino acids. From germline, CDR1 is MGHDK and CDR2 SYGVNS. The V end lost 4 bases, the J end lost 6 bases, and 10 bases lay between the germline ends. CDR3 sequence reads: CASSVSPTNEQFF. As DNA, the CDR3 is TGTGCCAGCAGTGTGAGCCCCACCAATGAGCAGTTCTTC.

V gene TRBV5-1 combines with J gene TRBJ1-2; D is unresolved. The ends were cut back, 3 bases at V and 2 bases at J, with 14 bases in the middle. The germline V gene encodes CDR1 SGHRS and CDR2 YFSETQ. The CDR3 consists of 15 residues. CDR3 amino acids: CASSYDEGGNYGYTF. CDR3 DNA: TGCGCCAGCAGCTATGACGAGGGAGGGAACTATGGCTACACCTTC.

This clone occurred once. CDR3 in DNA: TGTGCCAGCAGTGAAGGAAGTGGGACAGGGTGGGAGACCCAGTACTTC. The encoded protein is CASSEGSGTGWETQYF. The chain combines TRBV6-1 with TRBJ2-5, with TRBD1 matching over 9 bases. Germline-derived CDR1 and CDR2 are MNHNS and SASEGT. The CDR3 is 16 amino acids. The junction had 8 bases not matched to a gene; V was cut back by 1 base and J by 5 bases.

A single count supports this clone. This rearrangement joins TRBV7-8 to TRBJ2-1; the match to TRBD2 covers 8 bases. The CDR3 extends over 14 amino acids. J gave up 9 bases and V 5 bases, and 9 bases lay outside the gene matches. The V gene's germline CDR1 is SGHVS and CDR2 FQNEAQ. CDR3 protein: CASSTSGRGTEQFF. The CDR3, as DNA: TGTGCCAGCAGCACAAGCGGGAGAGGCACTGAGCAGTTCTTC.

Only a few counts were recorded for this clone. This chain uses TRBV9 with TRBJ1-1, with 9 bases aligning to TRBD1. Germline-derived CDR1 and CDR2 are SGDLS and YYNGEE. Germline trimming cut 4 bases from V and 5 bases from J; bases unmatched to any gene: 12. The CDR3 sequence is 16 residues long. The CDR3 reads CASSPQGTGMATEAFF. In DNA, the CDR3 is TGTGCCAGCAGCCCCCAAGGGACAGGGATGGCAACTGAAGCTTTCTTT.

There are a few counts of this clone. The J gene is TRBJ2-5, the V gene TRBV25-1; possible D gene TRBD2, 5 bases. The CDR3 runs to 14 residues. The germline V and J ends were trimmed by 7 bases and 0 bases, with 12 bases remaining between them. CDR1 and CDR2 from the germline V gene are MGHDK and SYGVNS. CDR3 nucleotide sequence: TGTGCCAGCACCCCTTCGGGGTACCAAGAGACCCAGTACTTC. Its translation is CASTPSGYQETQYF. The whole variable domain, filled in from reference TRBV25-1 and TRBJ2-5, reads EADIYQTPRYLVIGTGKKITLECSQTMGHDKMYWYQQDPGMELHLIHYSYGVNSTEKGDLSSESTVSRIRTEHFPLTLESARPSHTSQYLCASTPSGYQETQYFGPGTRLLVL.

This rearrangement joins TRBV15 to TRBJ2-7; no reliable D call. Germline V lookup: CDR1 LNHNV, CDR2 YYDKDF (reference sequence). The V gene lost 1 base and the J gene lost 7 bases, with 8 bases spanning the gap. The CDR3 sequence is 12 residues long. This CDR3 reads CATSRALGEQYF. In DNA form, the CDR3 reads TGTGCCACCAGCAGAGCCCTAGGTGAGCAGTACTTC.

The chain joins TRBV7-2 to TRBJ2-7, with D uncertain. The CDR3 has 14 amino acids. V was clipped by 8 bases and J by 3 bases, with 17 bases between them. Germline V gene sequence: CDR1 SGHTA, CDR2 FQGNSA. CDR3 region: CASRPRSGNYEQYF. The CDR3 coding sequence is TGTGCCAGCCGCCCCAGATCCGGAAACTACGAGCAGTACTTC.

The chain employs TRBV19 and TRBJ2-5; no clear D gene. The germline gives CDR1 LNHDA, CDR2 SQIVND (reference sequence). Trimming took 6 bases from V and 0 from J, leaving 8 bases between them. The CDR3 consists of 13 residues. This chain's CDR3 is CASRAQHQETQYF. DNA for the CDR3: TGTGCCAGTAGAGCGCAACACCAAGAGACCCAGTACTTC.

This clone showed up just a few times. The CDR3 DNA is TGCGCCAGCAGTACGTGGCCCGAAAATCAGCCCCAGCATTTT. Translation: CASSTWPENQPQHF. This chain uses TRBV10-2 with TRBJ1-5; D call uncertain. The CDR3 sequence is 14 residues long. V lost 5 bases, J lost 4 bases, and 12 bases lay in between. CDR1 and CDR2 (germline): WSHSY, SAAADI.

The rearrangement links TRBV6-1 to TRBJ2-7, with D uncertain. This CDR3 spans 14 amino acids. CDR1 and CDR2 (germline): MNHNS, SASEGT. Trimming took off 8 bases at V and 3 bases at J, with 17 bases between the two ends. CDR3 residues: CASPAHTNSYEQYF. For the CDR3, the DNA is TGTGCCAGCCCGGCCCATACCAACAGCTACGAGCAGTACTTC.

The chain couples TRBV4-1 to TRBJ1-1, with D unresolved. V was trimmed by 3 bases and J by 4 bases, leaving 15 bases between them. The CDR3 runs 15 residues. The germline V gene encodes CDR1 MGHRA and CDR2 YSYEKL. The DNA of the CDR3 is TGCGCCAGCAGCCATGTCAGTAGGGTGGGCACTGAAGCTTTCTTT. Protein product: CASSHVSRVGTEAFF.

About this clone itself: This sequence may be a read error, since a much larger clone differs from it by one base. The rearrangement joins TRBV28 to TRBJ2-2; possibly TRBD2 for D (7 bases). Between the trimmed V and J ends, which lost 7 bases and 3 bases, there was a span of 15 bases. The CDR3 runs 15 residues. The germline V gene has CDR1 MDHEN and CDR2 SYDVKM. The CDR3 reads CASKVGGADTGELFF. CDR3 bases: TGTGCCAGCAAAGTAGGGGGGGCCGACACCGGGGAGCTGTTTTTT.

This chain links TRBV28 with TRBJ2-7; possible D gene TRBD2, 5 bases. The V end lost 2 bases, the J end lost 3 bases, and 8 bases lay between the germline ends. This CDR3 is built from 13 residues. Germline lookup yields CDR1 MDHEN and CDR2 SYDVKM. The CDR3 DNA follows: TGTGCCAGCAGTTTAAAACTAGTCTACGAGCAGTACTTC. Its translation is CASSLKLVYEQYF.

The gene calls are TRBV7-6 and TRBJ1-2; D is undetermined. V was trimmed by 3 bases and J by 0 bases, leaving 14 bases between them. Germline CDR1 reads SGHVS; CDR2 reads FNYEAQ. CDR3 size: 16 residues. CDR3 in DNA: TGTGCCAGCAGCTTTGCCGGTGGAGGAGCTAACTATGGCTACACCTTC. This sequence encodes CASSFAGGGANYGYTF.

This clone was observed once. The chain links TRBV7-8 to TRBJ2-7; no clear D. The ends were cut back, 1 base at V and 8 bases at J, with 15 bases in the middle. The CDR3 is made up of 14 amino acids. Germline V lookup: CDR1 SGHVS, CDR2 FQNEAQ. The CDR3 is CASSLEVNLAQQYF. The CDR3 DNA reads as TGTGCCAGCAGCTTAGAGGTCAACCTCGCCCAGCAGTACTTC.

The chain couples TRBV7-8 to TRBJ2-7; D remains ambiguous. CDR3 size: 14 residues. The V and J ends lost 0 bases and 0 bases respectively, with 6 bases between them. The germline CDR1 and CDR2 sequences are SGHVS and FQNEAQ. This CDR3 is CASSLARNSYEQYF. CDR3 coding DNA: TGTGCCAGCAGCTTAGCACGGAACTCCTACGAGCAGTACTTC.

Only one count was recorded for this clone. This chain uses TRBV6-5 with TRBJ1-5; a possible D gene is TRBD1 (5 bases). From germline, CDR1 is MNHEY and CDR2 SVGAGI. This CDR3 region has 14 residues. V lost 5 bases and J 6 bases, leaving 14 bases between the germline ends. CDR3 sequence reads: CASSLGHHSQPQHF. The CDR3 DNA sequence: TGTGCCAGCAGTCTAGGACATCACAGTCAGCCCCAGCATTTT.

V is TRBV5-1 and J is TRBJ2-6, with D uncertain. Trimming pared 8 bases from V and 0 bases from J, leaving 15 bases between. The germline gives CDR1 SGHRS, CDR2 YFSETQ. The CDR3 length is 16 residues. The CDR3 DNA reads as TGCGCCAGTGGTCTGGCTCGCCCCTCTGGGGCCAACGTCCTGACTTTC. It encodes CASGLARPSGANVLTF.

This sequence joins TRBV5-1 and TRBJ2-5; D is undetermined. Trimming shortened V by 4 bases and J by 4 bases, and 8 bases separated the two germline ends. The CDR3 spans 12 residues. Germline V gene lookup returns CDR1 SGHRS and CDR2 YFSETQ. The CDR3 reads CASSPQTETQYF. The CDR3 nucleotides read TGCGCCAGCAGCCCCCAGACAGAGACCCAGTACTTC.

CDR3 region: CASSLGLAGELFF. DNA for the CDR3: TGTGCCAGCAGCTTAGGATTAGCCGGGGAGCTGTTTTTT. The genes are TRBV7-8 and TRBJ2-2, with no clear D. Per the germline V gene, CDR1 is SGHVS and CDR2 is FQNEAQ. The CDR3 spans 13 residues. The V and J ends lost 1 base and 6 bases respectively, with 6 bases between them.

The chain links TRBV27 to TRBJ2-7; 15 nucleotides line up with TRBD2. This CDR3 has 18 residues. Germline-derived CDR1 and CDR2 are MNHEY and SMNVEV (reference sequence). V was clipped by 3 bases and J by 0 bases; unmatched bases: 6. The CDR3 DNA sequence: TGTGCCAGCAGTTTGGGACTAGCGGGAGGTAGGACCTCCTACGAGCAGTACTTC. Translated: CASSLGLAGGRTSYEQYF.

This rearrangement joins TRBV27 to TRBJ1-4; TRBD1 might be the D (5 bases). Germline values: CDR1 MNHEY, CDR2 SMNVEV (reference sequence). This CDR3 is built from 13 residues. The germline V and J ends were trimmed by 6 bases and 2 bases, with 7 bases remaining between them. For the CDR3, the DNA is TGTGCCAGCAGGGGGCCTACTAATGAAAAACTGTTTTTT. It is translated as CASRGPTNEKLFF.